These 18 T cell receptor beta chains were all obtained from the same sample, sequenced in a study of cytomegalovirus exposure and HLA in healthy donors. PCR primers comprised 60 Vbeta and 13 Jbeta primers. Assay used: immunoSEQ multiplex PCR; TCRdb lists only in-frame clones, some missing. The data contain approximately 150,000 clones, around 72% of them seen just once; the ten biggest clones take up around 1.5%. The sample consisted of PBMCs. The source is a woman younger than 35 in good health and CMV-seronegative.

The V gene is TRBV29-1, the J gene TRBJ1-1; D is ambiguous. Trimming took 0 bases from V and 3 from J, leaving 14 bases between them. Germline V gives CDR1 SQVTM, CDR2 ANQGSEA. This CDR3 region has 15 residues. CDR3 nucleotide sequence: TGCAGCGTTGAAGATCTTCAGGAAGTCGACACTGAAGCTTTCTTT. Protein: CSVEDLQEVDTEAFF.

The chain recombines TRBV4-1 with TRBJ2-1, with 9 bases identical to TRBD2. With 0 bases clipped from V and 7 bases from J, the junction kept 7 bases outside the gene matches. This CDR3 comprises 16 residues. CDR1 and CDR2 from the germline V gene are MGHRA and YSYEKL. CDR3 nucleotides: TGCGCCAGCAGCCAAGATCTAATAGCGGGGGTGAATGAGCAGTTCTTC. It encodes CASSQDLIAGVNEQFF.

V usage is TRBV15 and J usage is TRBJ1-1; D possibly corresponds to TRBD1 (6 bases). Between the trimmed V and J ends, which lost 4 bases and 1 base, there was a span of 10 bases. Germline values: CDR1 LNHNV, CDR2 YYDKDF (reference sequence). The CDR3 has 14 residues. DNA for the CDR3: TGTGCCACCAGCACGGGACACTCGAACACTGAAGCTTTCTTT. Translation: CATSTGHSNTEAFF.

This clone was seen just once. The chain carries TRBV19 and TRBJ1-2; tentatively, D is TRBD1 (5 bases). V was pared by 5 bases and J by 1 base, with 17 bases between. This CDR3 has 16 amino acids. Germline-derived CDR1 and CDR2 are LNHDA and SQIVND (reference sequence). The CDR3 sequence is CASSQLRQISNYGYTF. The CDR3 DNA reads TGTGCCAGTAGTCAACTCCGACAGATAAGTAACTATGGCTACACCTTC.

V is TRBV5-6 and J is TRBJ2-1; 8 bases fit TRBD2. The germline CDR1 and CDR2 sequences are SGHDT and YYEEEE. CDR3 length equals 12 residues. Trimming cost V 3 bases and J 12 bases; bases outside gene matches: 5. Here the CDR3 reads CASSSSGTRQFF. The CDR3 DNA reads TGTGCCAGCAGCTCTTCCGGGACTAGGCAGTTCTTC.

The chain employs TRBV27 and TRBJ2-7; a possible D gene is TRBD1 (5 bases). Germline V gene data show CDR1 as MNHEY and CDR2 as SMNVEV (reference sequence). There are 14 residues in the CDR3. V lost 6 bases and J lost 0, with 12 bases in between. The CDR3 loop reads CASRGLRSSYEQYF. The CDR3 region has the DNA TGTGCCAGCAGGGGGCTAAGGAGCTCCTACGAGCAGTACTTC.

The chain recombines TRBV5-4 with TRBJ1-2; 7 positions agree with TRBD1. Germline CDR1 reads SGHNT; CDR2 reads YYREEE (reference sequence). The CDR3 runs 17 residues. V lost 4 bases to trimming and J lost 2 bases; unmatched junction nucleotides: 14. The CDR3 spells CASSPGGSATLNYGYTF. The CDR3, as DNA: TGTGCCAGCAGCCCAGGGGGATCTGCTACCCTAAACTATGGCTACACCTTC.

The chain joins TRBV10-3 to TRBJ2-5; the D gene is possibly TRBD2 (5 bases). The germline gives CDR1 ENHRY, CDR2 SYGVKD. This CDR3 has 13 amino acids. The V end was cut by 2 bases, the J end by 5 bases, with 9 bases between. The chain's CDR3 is CAISEQRGETQYF. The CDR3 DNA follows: TGTGCCATCAGTGAGCAAAGAGGGGAGACCCAGTACTTC.

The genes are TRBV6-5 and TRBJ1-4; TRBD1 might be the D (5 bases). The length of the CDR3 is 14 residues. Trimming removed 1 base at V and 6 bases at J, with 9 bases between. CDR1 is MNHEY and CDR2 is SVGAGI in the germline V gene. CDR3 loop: CASSYWGGHEKLFF. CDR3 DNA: TGTGCCAGCAGTTACTGGGGGGGACATGAAAAACTGTTTTTT.

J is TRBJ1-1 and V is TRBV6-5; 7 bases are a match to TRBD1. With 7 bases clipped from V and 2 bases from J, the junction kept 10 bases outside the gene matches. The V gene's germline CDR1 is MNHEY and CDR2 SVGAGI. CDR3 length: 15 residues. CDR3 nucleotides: TGTGCCAGCACCATGACAGGGACAAGAAACACTGAAGCTTTCTTT. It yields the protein CASTMTGTRNTEAFF.

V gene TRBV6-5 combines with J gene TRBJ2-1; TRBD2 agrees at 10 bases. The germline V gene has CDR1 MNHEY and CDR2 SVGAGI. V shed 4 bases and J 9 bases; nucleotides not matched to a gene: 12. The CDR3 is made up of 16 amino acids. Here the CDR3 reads CASSSSQSGRAGEQFF. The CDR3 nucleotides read TGTGCCAGCAGTTCCTCCCAAAGCGGGAGGGCCGGTGAGCAGTTCTTC.

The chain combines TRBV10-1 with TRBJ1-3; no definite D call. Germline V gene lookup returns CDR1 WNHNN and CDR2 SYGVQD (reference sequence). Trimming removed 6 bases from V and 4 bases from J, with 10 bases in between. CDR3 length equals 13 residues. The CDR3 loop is CASRVLTGNTIYF. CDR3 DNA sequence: TGCGCCAGCAGAGTACTAACGGGAAACACCATATATTTT.

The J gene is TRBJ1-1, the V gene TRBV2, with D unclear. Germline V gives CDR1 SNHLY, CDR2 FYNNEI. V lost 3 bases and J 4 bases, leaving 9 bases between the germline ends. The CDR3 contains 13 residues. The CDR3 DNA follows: TGTGCCAGCAGTGAGCGGGCGAGCACTGAAGCTTTCTTT. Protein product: CASSERASTEAFF.

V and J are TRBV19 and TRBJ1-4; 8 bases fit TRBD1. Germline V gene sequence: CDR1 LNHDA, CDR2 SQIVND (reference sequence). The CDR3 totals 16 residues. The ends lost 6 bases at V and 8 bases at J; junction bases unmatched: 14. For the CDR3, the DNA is TGTGCCAGTAGGGACAGGGCAGAGCGAAATGGAGAAAAACTGTTTTTT. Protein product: CASRDRAERNGEKLFF.

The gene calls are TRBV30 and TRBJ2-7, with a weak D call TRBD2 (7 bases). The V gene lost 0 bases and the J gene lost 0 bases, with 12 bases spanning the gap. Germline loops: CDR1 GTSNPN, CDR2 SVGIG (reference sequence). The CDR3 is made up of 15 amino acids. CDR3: CAWSVRGASSYEQYF. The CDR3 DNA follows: TGTGCCTGGAGTGTACGGGGGGCTAGCTCCTACGAGCAGTACTTC.

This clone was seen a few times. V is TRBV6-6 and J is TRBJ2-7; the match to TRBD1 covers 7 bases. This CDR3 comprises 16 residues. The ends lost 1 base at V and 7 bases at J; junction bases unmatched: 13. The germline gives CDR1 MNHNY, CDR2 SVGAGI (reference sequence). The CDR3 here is CASSYLGTVAPGEQYF. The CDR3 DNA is TGTGCCAGCAGTTACTTGGGGACAGTTGCCCCGGGGGAGCAGTACTTC.

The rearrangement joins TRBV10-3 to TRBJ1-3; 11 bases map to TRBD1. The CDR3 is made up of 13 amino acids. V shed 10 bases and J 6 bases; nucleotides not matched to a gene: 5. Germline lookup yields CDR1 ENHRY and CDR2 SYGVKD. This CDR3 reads CATGQGALNTIYF. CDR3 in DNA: TGTGCCACCGGACAGGGGGCATTAAACACCATATATTTT.

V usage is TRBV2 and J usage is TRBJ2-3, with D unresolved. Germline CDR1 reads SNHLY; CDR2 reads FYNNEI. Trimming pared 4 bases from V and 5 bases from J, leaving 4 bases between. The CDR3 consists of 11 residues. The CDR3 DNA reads TGTGCCAGCAGTGGAGTAGATACGCAGTATTTT. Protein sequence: CASSGVDTQYF.